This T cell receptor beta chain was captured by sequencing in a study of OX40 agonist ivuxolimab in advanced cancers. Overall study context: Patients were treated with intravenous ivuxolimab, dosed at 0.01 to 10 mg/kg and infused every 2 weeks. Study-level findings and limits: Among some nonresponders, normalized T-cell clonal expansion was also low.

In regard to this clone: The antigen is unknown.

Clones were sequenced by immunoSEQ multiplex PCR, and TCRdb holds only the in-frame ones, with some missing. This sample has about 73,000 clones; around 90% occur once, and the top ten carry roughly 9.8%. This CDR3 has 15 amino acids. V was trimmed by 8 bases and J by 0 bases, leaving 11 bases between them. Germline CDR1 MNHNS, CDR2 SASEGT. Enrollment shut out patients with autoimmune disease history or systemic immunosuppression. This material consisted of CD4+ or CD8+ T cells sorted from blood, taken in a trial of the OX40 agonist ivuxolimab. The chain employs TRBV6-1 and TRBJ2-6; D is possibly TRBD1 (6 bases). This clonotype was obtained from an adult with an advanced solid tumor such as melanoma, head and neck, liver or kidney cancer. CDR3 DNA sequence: TGTGCCAGCCGGACAGCTCCCTCTGGGGCCAACGTCCTGACTTTC. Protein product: CASRTAPSGANVLTF.